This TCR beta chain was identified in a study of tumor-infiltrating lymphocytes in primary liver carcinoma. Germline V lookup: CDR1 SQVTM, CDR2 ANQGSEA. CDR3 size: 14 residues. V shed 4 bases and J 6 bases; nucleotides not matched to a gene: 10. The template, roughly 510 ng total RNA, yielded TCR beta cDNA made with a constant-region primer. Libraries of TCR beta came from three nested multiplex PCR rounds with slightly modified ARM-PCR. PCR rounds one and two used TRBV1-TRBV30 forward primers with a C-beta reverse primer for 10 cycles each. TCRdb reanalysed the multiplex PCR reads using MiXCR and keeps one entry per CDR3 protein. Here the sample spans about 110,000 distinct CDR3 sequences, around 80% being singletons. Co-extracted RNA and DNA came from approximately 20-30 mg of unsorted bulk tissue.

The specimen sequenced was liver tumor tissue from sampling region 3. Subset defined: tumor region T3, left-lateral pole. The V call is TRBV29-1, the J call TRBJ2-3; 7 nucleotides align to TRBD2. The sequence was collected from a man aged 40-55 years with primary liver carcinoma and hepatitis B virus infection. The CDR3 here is CSVGAVEAGDTQYF. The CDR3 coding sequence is TGCAGCGTTGGAGCGGTGGAAGCGGGGGATACGCAGTATTTT.